These 30 T cell receptor beta chains were all obtained from the same sample, sequenced in a study of cytomegalovirus exposure and HLA in healthy donors. It was with 60 Vbeta and 13 Jbeta primers that the PCR ran. TCRdb's copy holds only in-frame clones and misses some; the assay was immunoSEQ multiplex PCR. The repertoire holds 150,000 or so clones, around 82% seen once, with about 7.1% in the top ten. Input material: PBMCs. Receptors originate from a woman aged 45 to 65 in good health and CMV-seropositive.

The J gene is TRBJ1-6, the V gene TRBV9; 10 nucleotides agree with TRBD1. CDR3 length: 14 residues. After removal of 3 bases from V and 9 bases from J, the junction contained 3 bases not matched to a gene. Per the germline V gene, CDR1 is SGDLS and CDR2 is YYNGEE. The CDR3 loop is CASSARTGGSPLHF. CDR3 coding DNA: TGTGCCAGCAGCGCGAGGACAGGGGGTTCACCCCTCCACTTT.

This clone has a handful of counts. The sample has other DNA sequences that encode this CDR3 too. V and J are TRBV5-1 and TRBJ2-3; 8 bases map to TRBD2. CDR3 size: 14 residues. J gave up 4 bases and V 3 bases, and 4 bases lay outside the gene matches. CDR1 and CDR2 (germline): SGHRS, YFSETQ. DNA of the CDR3: TGCGCCAGCAGCTACAGCGGGGGATCAGATACGCAGTATTTT. Protein: CASSYSGGSDTQYF. The full variable domain, completed using reference TRBV5-1 and TRBJ2-3, is KAGVTQTPRYLIKTRGQQVTLSCSPISGHRSVSWYQQTPGQGLQFLFEYFSETQRNKGNFPGRFSGRQFSNSRSEMNVSTLELGDSALYLCASSYSGGSDTQYFGPGTRLTVL.

This chain joins TRBV7-9 and TRBJ2-1, with D perhaps matching TRBD2 (5 bases). This CDR3 comprises 15 residues. The V end was cut by 5 bases, the J end by 6 bases, with 17 bases between. The germline V gene has CDR1 SEHNR and CDR2 FQNEAQ (reference sequence). The CDR3 DNA is TGTGCCAGCAGCAAACTTACCCGGGGTTTCAATGAGCAGTTCTTC. This translates into CASSKLTRGFNEQFF.

The CDR3 bases are TGTGCCAGCAGCCCAGGGGACTATGGCTACACCTTC. It encodes CASSPGDYGYTF. The V gene is TRBV5-4, the J gene TRBJ1-2, with TRBD1 as a possible D gene (6 bases). The CDR3 loop spans 12 amino acids. V was trimmed by 4 bases and J by 3 bases, leaving 7 bases between them. In germline, CDR1 is SGHNT, CDR2 YYREEE (reference sequence).

This clone appeared a single time. V is TRBV5-1 and J is TRBJ2-5; 8 nucleotides match TRBD1. CDR3 length: 16 residues. V lost 0 bases and J lost 5; bases outside the gene matches: 9. Germline CDR1 reads SGHRS; CDR2 reads YFSETQ. The CDR3 DNA is TGCGCCAGCAGCTTGGCAGGACAGGGCGGAGGGGAGACCCAGTACTTC. Residues: CASSLAGQGGGETQYF. The full variable domain, its missing parts supplied by reference TRBV5-1 and TRBJ2-5, is KAGVTQTPRYLIKTRGQQVTLSCSPISGHRSVSWYQQTPGQGLQFLFEYFSETQRNKGNFPGRFSGRQFSNSRSEMNVSTLELGDSALYLCASSLAGQGGGETQYFGPGTRLLVL.

This clone appeared once. J is TRBJ1-3 and V is TRBV6-5; possibly TRBD1 for D (5 bases). The germline CDR1 and CDR2 sequences are MNHEY and SVGAGI. This CDR3 region has 14 residues. V shed 3 bases and J shed 1 base, with 7 bases lying between them. The chain's CDR3 is CASSYQGSGNTIYF. The CDR3 DNA reads TGTGCCAGCAGTTATCAGGGTTCTGGAAACACCATATATTTT.

The chain is built from TRBV27 and TRBJ1-6; perhaps TRBD1 as D (5 bases). Germline CDR1 MNHEY, CDR2 SMNVEV (reference sequence). V was pared by 1 base and J by 0 bases, with 13 bases between. This CDR3 comprises 18 residues. The CDR3 sequence is CASSLLDSSSSYNSPLHF. The CDR3 bases are TGTGCCAGCAGTTTATTAGACAGTTCTAGCTCCTATAATTCACCCCTCCACTTT.

This chain uses TRBV2 with TRBJ1-1, with no clear D. The CDR3 length is 14 residues. V lost 3 bases, J lost 0 bases, and 8 bases lay in between. The germline V gene has CDR1 SNHLY and CDR2 FYNNEI. The CDR3 loop reads CASSDSDLNTEAFF. CDR3 sequence (DNA): TGTGCCAGCAGTGATAGTGACTTGAACACTGAAGCTTTCTTT.

The chain combines TRBV6-5 with TRBJ1-1, with 9 bases aligning to TRBD1. With 6 bases clipped from V and 3 bases from J, the junction kept 8 bases outside the gene matches. Germline V lookup: CDR1 MNHEY, CDR2 SVGAGI. The CDR3 consists of 15 residues. The CDR3 loop is CASRDRGLEDTEAFF. CDR3 nucleotide sequence: TGTGCCAGCAGGGACAGGGGCTTGGAAGACACTGAAGCTTTCTTT.

The V and J genes are TRBV7-6 and TRBJ1-1; possibly TRBD1 for D (5 bases). Germline CDR1 is SGHVS and CDR2 is FNYEAQ. V lost 4 bases and J lost 5, with 17 bases in between. The CDR3 extends over 15 amino acids. This CDR3 is CASSSPAGLQTEAFF. The CDR3 region has the DNA TGTGCCAGCAGCTCTCCGGCAGGGCTTCAAACTGAAGCTTTCTTT.

The chain links TRBV27 to TRBJ2-5; no definite D call. Germline lookup yields CDR1 MNHEY and CDR2 SMNVEV (reference sequence). This CDR3 has 10 amino acids. V was clipped by 7 bases and J by 2 bases, with 2 bases between them. DNA of the CDR3: TGTGCCAGCACTCAAGAGACCCAGTACTTC. Protein sequence: CASTQETQYF.

The chain is built from TRBV6-5 and TRBJ1-3, with D possibly matching TRBD1 (6 bases). The V gene lost 2 bases and the J gene lost 0 bases, with 8 bases spanning the gap. From germline, CDR1 is MNHEY and CDR2 SVGAGI. The CDR3 is 15 residues long. The CDR3 DNA reads TGTGCCAGCAGTTACGGGGGCAGCTCTGGAAACACCATATATTTT. It codes for CASSYGGSSGNTIYF.

The chain carries TRBV10-2 and TRBJ2-1; perhaps TRBD1 as D (6 bases). The CDR3 is made up of 15 amino acids. The germline V and J ends were trimmed by 7 bases and 6 bases, with 19 bases remaining between them. Germline lookup yields CDR1 WSHSY and CDR2 SAAADI. Here the CDR3 reads CASTERSWGRNEQFF. The CDR3 DNA reads as TGCGCCAGCACCGAAAGGAGTTGGGGGCGCAATGAGCAGTTCTTC.

V and J are TRBV6-5 and TRBJ1-4; maybe TRBD1 (5 bases). CDR1 MNHEY and CDR2 SVGAGI come from the germline V gene. The CDR3 runs 14 residues. Trimming took 6 bases from V and 3 from J, leaving 11 bases between them. In nucleotides, the CDR3 is TGTGCCAGCAGCGGTGGGGGGTCTAATGAAAAACTGTTTTTT. It is translated as CASSGGGSNEKLFF.

The count of this clone is one. The chain carries TRBV27 and TRBJ2-3; 8 bases are a match to TRBD2. The CDR3 contains 13 residues. The V gene's germline CDR1 is MNHEY and CDR2 SMNVEV (reference sequence). Unmatched junction bases numbered 9, after V lost 6 bases and J lost 10 bases. CDR3 nucleotides: TGTGCCAGCAGGACGGGGGGGTTTAACGCGCAGTATTTT. Translation gives CASRTGGFNAQYF.

The chain combines TRBV6-1 with TRBJ2-4; D call uncertain. Deletions cut 0 bases from V and 9 bases from J, with 12 bases between. The CDR3 extends over 14 amino acids. In germline, CDR1 is MNHNS, CDR2 SASEGT. The CDR3 protein is CASSEAKEPGIQYF. The CDR3 coding sequence is TGTGCCAGCAGTGAAGCGAAGGAGCCGGGCATTCAGTACTTC.

The chain combines TRBV4-1 with TRBJ2-7; 8 bases match TRBD1. The junction had 11 bases not matched to a gene; V was cut back by 4 bases and J by 0 bases. The germline V gene has CDR1 MGHRA and CDR2 YSYEKL. The CDR3 runs 17 residues. This chain's CDR3 is CASSLNTRGPSSYEQYF. As DNA, the CDR3 is TGCGCCAGCAGCCTTAACACCAGGGGGCCCAGCTCCTACGAGCAGTACTTC.

The V and J genes are TRBV9 and TRBJ1-1; 7 nucleotides match TRBD1. The trim removed 3 bases at V and 0 bases at J, leaving 5 bases unmatched. This CDR3 contains 15 residues. Germline CDR1 SGDLS, CDR2 YYNGEE. The chain's CDR3 is CASSEGQAMNTEAFF. Here the CDR3 DNA reads TGTGCCAGCAGCGAAGGACAGGCGATGAACACTGAAGCTTTCTTT.

This chain links TRBV7-9 with TRBJ1-1; TRBD1 might be the D (5 bases). CDR3 length: 14 amino acids. Germline V gene sequence: CDR1 SEHNR, CDR2 FQNEAQ (reference sequence). Trimming removed 6 bases at V and 4 bases at J, with 15 bases between. The CDR3 DNA follows: TGTGCCAGCAGTACCCAGGGAGGGAGCACTGAAGCTTTCTTT. It codes for CASSTQGGSTEAFF.

V usage is TRBV18 and J usage is TRBJ2-7; D gene unclear. V was cut by 3 bases and J by 2 bases, with 11 bases left in between. Germline V gene data show CDR1 as KGHSH and CDR2 as LQKENI. This CDR3 is 14 amino acids long. CDR3 amino acids: CASSPYDQAYEQYF. CDR3 in DNA: TGTGCCAGCTCACCCTATGACCAGGCCTACGAGCAGTACTTC.

V is TRBV2 and J is TRBJ2-1, with 13 bases lining up with TRBD2. The V gene end was trimmed by 8 bases and the J gene end by 10 bases; junction bases not matched to a gene: 5. The CDR3 contains 13 residues. The germline V gene encodes CDR1 SNHLY and CDR2 FYNNEI. This CDR3 is CASGLAGVKEQFF. CDR3 nucleotides: TGTGCCAGCGGACTAGCGGGGGTTAAGGAGCAGTTCTTC. The full variable domain, in which reference TRBV2 and TRBJ2-1 provide the parts outside the CDR3, is EPEVTQTPSHQVTQMGQEVILRCVPISNHLYFYWYRQILGQKVEFLVSFYNNEISEKSEIFDDQFSVERPDGSNFTLKIRSTKLEDSAMYFCASGLAGVKEQFFGPGTRLTVL.

This CDR3 is CASSPGQGANQPQHF. CDR3 DNA sequence: TGTGCCAGCAGCCCCGGACAGGGGGCGAATCAGCCCCAGCATTTT. The gene calls are TRBV5-8 and TRBJ1-5; 11 bases align to TRBD1. This CDR3 spans 15 amino acids. Germline V gives CDR1 SGHTS, CDR2 YDEGEE. Germline trimming cut 4 bases from V and 4 bases from J; bases unmatched to any gene: 4.

The V and J genes are TRBV29-1 and TRBJ1-1; D is undetermined. The CDR3 has 12 residues. In germline, CDR1 is SQVTM, CDR2 ANQGSEA. V shed 5 bases and J shed 0 bases, with 7 bases lying between them. DNA of the CDR3: TGCAGCGTTCAGATGATGAACACTGAAGCTTTCTTT. Translating it yields CSVQMMNTEAFF.

The gene calls are TRBV6-1 and TRBJ1-1; TRBD1 agrees at 8 bases. The trim removed 5 bases at V and 10 bases at J, leaving 6 bases unmatched. Germline assignment: CDR1 MNHNS and CDR2 SASEGT. This CDR3 region has 12 residues. The CDR3 here is CASSSDGQGAFF. CDR3 DNA: TGTGCCAGCAGTTCCGATGGACAGGGAGCTTTCTTT.

This chain uses TRBV2 with TRBJ2-7; TRBD2 agrees at 9 bases. Germline CDR1 SNHLY, CDR2 FYNNEI. The CDR3 runs to 15 residues. The junction had 8 bases not matched to a gene; V was cut back by 6 bases and J by 2 bases. In nucleotides, the CDR3 is TGTGCCAGCAGATTCCGGCTAGCGGGGCCCTACGAGCAGTACTTC. Amino acids: CASRFRLAGPYEQYF.

The gene calls are TRBV6-1 and TRBJ1-3; D unclear. Germline CDR1 and CDR2: MNHNS and SASEGT. V lost 5 bases and J lost 0, with 11 bases in between. This CDR3 region has 15 residues. The CDR3 nucleotides are TGTGCCAGCAGTTTACAGCAAAGCTCTGGAAACACCATATATTTT. It codes for CASSLQQSSGNTIYF.

The chain has TRBV6-5 and TRBJ2-5; TRBD1 matches 7 bases. The DNA end lines up better with TRBJ2-7; the J call may be wrong. In germline, CDR1 is MNHEY, CDR2 SVGAGI. This CDR3 is built from 15 residues. Here the CDR3 reads CASSYDRDLPYEQYF. CDR3 nucleotides: TGTGCCAGCAGTTACGACAGGGACCTCCCCTACGAGCAGTACTTC.

The V and J genes are TRBV9 and TRBJ1-2, with D possibly matching TRBD1 (5 bases). Between the trimmed V and J ends, which lost 3 bases and 7 bases, there was a span of 19 bases. The CDR3 covers 15 residues. The germline CDR1 and CDR2 sequences are SGDLS and YYNGEE. The CDR3 DNA follows: TGTGCCAGCAGCGCCCAGCCGGGGGAGAGGCGTGGCTACACCTTC. Amino acid sequence: CASSAQPGERRGYTF. Full variable domain (outside the CDR3, taken from reference TRBV9 and TRBJ1-2): DSGVTQTPKHLITATGQRVTLRCSPRSGDLSVYWYQQSLDQGLQFLIQYYNGEERAKGNILERFSAQQFPDLHSELNLSSLELGDSALYFCASSAQPGERRGYTFGSGTRLTVV.

The genes are TRBV7-2 and TRBJ2-7, with 13 nucleotides matching TRBD2. The CDR3 is 15 residues long. Germline trimming cut 5 bases from V and 11 bases from J; bases unmatched to any gene: 12. Germline V gene data show CDR1 as SGHTA and CDR2 as FQGNSA. CDR3 coding DNA: TGTGCCAGCAGCCCAGGTGGGGGGACTAGCGGGGTGAAGTACTTC. This sequence encodes CASSPGGGTSGVKYF.

This chain uses TRBV2 with TRBJ2-3, with 10 positions matching TRBD2. V was pared by 7 bases and J by 5 bases, with 6 bases of the junction left unmatched. Looked up from germline, CDR1 is SNHLY and CDR2 is FYNNEI. This CDR3 has 14 amino acids. CDR3 sequence: CASNLAGVGDTQYF. The CDR3, as DNA: TGTGCCAGCAACCTAGCGGGGGTGGGAGATACGCAGTATTTT.